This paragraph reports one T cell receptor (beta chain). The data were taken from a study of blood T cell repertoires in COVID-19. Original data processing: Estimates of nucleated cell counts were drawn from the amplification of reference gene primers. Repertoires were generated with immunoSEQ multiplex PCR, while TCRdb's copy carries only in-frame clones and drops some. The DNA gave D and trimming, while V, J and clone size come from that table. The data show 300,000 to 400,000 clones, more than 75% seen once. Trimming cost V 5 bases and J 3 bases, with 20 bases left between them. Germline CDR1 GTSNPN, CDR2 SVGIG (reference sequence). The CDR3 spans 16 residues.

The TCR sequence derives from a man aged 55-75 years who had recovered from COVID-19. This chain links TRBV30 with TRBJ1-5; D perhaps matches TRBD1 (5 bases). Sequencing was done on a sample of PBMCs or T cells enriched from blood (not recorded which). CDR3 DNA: TGTGCCTGGGCAGGGCGCCGAGGAGAAGTCAATCAGCCCCAGCATTTT. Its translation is CAWAGRRGEVNQPQHF.